What follows describes a single T cell receptor (beta chain). The data stem from a study of CD8+CD57+ T cells in acquired aplastic anemia. Study-wide background: Sorted CD4+ and CD8+ cells yielded around 3.2 ug of DNA on average.

Selection for sequencing was limited to patients who had shown CD8+CD57+ cell expansion by flow cytometry. Patients were therapy-naive when their blood was sampled. Trimming removed 1 base at V and 5 bases at J, with 6 bases between. Germline CDR1 SGHTA, CDR2 FQGNSA. The CDR3 runs 13 residues. Genomic DNA, the template, was used for profiling of the TCR beta VDJ and CDR3. TCRdb recomputed calls from the reads with MiXCR, one row per CDR3 protein. The table lists about 150,000 distinct CDR3 sequences, less than 60% of them singletons, with 10% to 15% in the top ten. V usage is TRBV7-2 and J usage is TRBJ2-1; D remains unclear. This TCR derives from a human donor with aplastic anemia. The sample taken for sequencing was sorted CD4+, CD8+, or CD8+CD57+ T cells (not recorded which) from PBMCs. CDR3 sequence (DNA): TGTGCCAGCAGCTTAGGCGTGAACAATGAGCAGTTCTTC. Residues: CASSLGVNNEQFF.